Below are 9 T cell receptor beta chains sequenced from a single sample in a study of T cells in localized non-small cell lung cancer. The protocol was immunoSEQ multiplex PCR, while the TCRdb copy is restricted to in-frame clones and leaves out a portion. The sample contains just over 70,000 clones, 86% of which appear only once. Sequencing was performed on peripheral blood, taken before any cancer treatment. These receptors came from a male donor aged 60 or older with stage III squamous cell lung carcinoma.

The chain joins TRBV4-3 to TRBJ1-2; D gene ambiguous. V lost 3 bases and J lost 4, with 15 bases in between. Germline-derived CDR1 and CDR2 are LGHNA and YSLEER. There are 15 residues in the CDR3. CDR3 sequence: CASSQGGGDGYGYTF. In DNA form, the CDR3 reads TGCGCCAGCAGCCAGGGAGGAGGCGATGGCTATGGCTACACCTTC.

This rearrangement joins TRBV21-1 to TRBJ1-6. TRBV21-1 is a pseudogene locus. The CDR3 loop spans 14 amino acids. The CDR3 sequence: CASSKEKPNSPLHF. The CDR3 nucleotides are TGTGCCAGCAGCAAAGAGAAACCAAATTCACCCCTCCACTTT.

The V and J genes are TRBV7-5 and TRBJ1-1. TRBV7-5 is listed as a pseudogene. This CDR3 has 16 amino acids. This CDR3 reads CAHDLTGGGEPSEAFF. For the CDR3, the DNA is TGTGCCCATGATTTAACCGGGGGGGGCGAACCTTCTGAAGCTTTCTTT.

The sample holds one count of this clone. This chain uses TRBV5-1 with TRBJ1-1; no definite D call. This CDR3 spans 15 amino acids. Trimming stripped 0 bases from V and 1 base from J, with 10 bases between. CDR1 is SGHRS and CDR2 is YFSETQ in the germline V gene. CDR3 nucleotide sequence: TGCGCCAGCAGCTTGGCTAGTAGCAGGAACACTGAAGCTTTCTTT. This gives the protein CASSLASSRNTEAFF.

The rearrangement links TRBV7-2 to TRBJ2-2, with a possible D match to TRBD1 (5 bases). Deletions cut 7 bases from V and 1 base from J, with 13 bases between. Germline V CDR1 and CDR2: SGHTA, FQGNSA. CDR3 length: 15 residues. This CDR3 reads CASTLTALNTGELFF. The DNA of the CDR3 is TGTGCCAGCACCTTGACAGCGCTGAACACCGGGGAGCTGTTTTTT.

The DNA of the CDR3 is TGTGCCAGCAGCTTTTCGGGTAGGGATGGCTACACCTTC. Protein sequence: CASSFSGRDGYTF. The chain couples TRBV7-2 to TRBJ1-2; the D is unclear. The CDR3 totals 13 residues. Trimming cost V 3 bases and J 6 bases, with 11 bases left between them. CDR1 is SGHTA and CDR2 is FQGNSA in the germline V gene.

This chain uses TRBV9 with TRBJ1-2; no firm D call. Germline-derived CDR1 and CDR2 are SGDLS and YYNGEE. The CDR3 spans 14 residues. Trimming left V 0 bases short and J 2 bases short, with 8 bases between. The CDR3 sequence is CASSVETNNYGYTF. In nucleotides, the CDR3 is TGTGCCAGCAGCGTAGAGACAAACAACTATGGCTACACCTTC.

In regard to this clone: The sample contains more than one DNA sequence encoding this CDR3. The J gene is TRBJ1-1, the V gene TRBV5-6; D is perhaps TRBD1 (5 bases). Germline V gives CDR1 SGHDT, CDR2 YYEEEE. V dropped 0 bases and J dropped 10 bases, with 10 bases sitting between them. This CDR3 comprises 12 residues. CDR3 DNA: TGTGCCAGCAGCTTGGCCCTGGGGGGAGCTTTCTTT. It encodes CASSLALGGAFF.

This clone was detected a few times. The chain has TRBV18 and TRBJ2-3; 7 bases fit TRBD2. The germline gives CDR1 KGHSH, CDR2 LQKENI. The CDR3 extends over 15 amino acids. The V segment lost 1 base and the J segment 1 base; nucleotides outside the gene matches: 2. The chain's CDR3 is CASSPLTSGTDTQYF. For the CDR3, the DNA is TGTGCCAGCTCACCACTAACTAGCGGCACAGATACGCAGTATTTT.